Each of the 25 T cell receptor beta chains below was sequenced from the same sample in a study of blood T cell repertoires in COVID-19. Measured with immunoSEQ multiplex PCR; TCRdb has only the in-frame clones, and not every one. Of a few hundred thousand clones in the sample, roughly 87% were seen once. The source material was peripheral blood. Receptors were obtained from a woman between 50 and 59 years old who had recovered from COVID-19.

CDR3 region: CASSPRGARGRAYGYTF. For the CDR3, the DNA is TGTGCCAGCAGCCCCCGGGGGGCTCGGGGGCGAGCCTATGGCTACACCTTC. The V and J genes are TRBV13 and TRBJ1-2; perhaps TRBD1 as D (6 bases). The germline gives CDR1 PRHDT, CDR2 FYEKMQ (reference sequence). This CDR3 is 17 amino acids long. V was shortened by 5 bases and J by 4 bases, with 23 bases between the two germline ends.

V and J are TRBV19 and TRBJ2-1; TRBD2 matches at 8 bases. V gave up 2 bases and J gave up 8 bases; unmatched junction bases: 14. This CDR3 has 17 residues. Germline V gives CDR1 LNHDA, CDR2 SQIVND (reference sequence). The CDR3 DNA follows: TGTGCCAGTAGTATAACACGGGGGGGCAATCGTATATATGAGCAGTTCTTC. Its translation is CASSITRGGNRIYEQFF.

The V call is TRBV11-2, the J call TRBJ1-2, with D possibly being TRBD1 (5 bases). This CDR3 spans 15 amino acids. The germline V and J ends were trimmed by 5 bases and 8 bases, with 21 bases remaining between them. Germline CDR1 SGHAT, CDR2 FQNNGV. The CDR3 here is CASSAFIPQAVGYTF. CDR3 in DNA: TGTGCCAGCAGCGCCTTTATCCCACAGGCAGTAGGCTACACCTTC. Full variable domain (remainder filled in from reference TRBV11-2 and TRBJ1-2): EAGVAQSPRYKIIEKRQSVAFWCNPISGHATLYWYQQILGQGPKLLIQFQNNGVVDDSQLPKDRFSAERLKGVDSTLKIQPAKLEDSAVYLCASSAFIPQAVGYTFGSGTRLTVV.

The rearrangement links TRBV9 to TRBJ1-6; TRBD1 matches 8 bases. The length of the CDR3 is 15 residues. J lost 8 bases, V lost 3 bases, and 7 bases had no gene match. CDR1 is SGDLS and CDR2 is YYNGEE in the germline V gene. Here the CDR3 DNA reads TGTGCCAGCAGCGGAGCCGGGACAGGCGATTCACCCCTCCACTTT. Encoded protein: CASSGAGTGDSPLHF.

This clone has only a few counts. V gene TRBV4-2 combines with J gene TRBJ2-3; 9 nucleotides agree with TRBD2. Germline assignment: CDR1 LGHNA and CDR2 YNFKEQ. V was pared by 1 base and J by 3 bases, with 14 bases of the junction left unmatched. This CDR3 region has 19 residues. CDR3 protein: CASSQVRRGGQGGTDTQYF. Here the CDR3 DNA reads TGTGCCAGCAGCCAAGTACGGCGGGGGGGCCAAGGGGGTACAGATACGCAGTATTTT.

The rearrangement links TRBV24-1 to TRBJ2-3, with D hard to call. The ends were cut back, 8 bases at V and 5 bases at J, with 7 bases in the middle. This CDR3 has 11 amino acids. Germline V gene sequence: CDR1 KGHDR, CDR2 SFDVKD. The CDR3 sequence: CATTYGDTQYF. CDR3 nucleotide sequence: TGTGCCACCACCTATGGAGATACGCAGTATTTT.

The rearrangement uses TRBV15 and TRBJ1-5; D is uncertain. Per the germline V gene, CDR1 is LNHNV and CDR2 is YYDKDF (reference sequence). V was clipped by 0 bases and J by 1 base, with 4 bases between them. This CDR3 contains 14 residues. CDR3 DNA sequence: TGTGCCACCAGCAGAGACTTGAGCAATCAGCCCCAGCATTTT. Translated: CATSRDLSNQPQHF.

The V and J genes are TRBV24-1 and TRBJ2-5, with 8 bases aligning to TRBD1. V gave up 7 bases and J gave up 3 bases; unmatched junction bases: 6. The CDR3 is made up of 14 amino acids. The germline CDR1 and CDR2 sequences are KGHDR and SFDVKD. CDR3: CATSPGTGKETQYF. CDR3 coding DNA: TGTGCCACCAGCCCAGGGACAGGTAAAGAGACCCAGTACTTC.

J is TRBJ2-3 and V is TRBV27, with TRBD2 matching 10 bases. The CDR3 spans 17 residues. Trimming took 3 bases from V and 6 from J; bases not matched to a gene: 12. From germline, CDR1 is MNHEY and CDR2 SMNVEV (reference sequence). The CDR3 DNA is TGTGCCAGCAGTTTTGCGGCTAGCGGGGGACGCGGGGATACGCAGTATTTT. Translation: CASSFAASGGRGDTQYF.

This rearrangement joins TRBV4-2 to TRBJ2-1; 15 bases match TRBD2. Germline V gene data show CDR1 as LGHNA and CDR2 as YNFKEQ. V lost 5 bases, J lost 4 bases, and 9 bases stayed unmatched. The CDR3 consists of 18 residues. In DNA form, the CDR3 reads TGTGCCAGCAGCGCCCGGACTAGCGGGGGGGGAGAATACAATGAGCAGTTCTTC. Its protein product is CASSARTSGGGEYNEQFF.

The chain couples TRBV7-2 to TRBJ1-3, with 7 bases lining up with TRBD1. CDR1 SGHTA and CDR2 FQGNSA come from the germline V gene. The V segment lost 5 bases and the J segment 0 bases; nucleotides outside the gene matches: 7. CDR3 length: 16 amino acids. The CDR3 nucleotides read TGTGCCAGCAGCCTGCAGGGGGGAATCTCTGGAAACACCATATATTTT. Encoded protein: CASSLQGGISGNTIYF. Filled out from reference TRBV7-2 and TRBJ1-3, the complete variable domain reads GAGVSQSPSNKVTEKGKDVELRCDPISGHTALYWYRQSLGQGLEFLIYFQGNSAPDKSGLPSDRFSAERTGGSVSTLTIQRTQQEDSAVYLCASSLQGGISGNTIYFGEGSWLTVV.

The rearrangement uses TRBV3-1 (or the pseudogene TRBV3-2) and TRBJ1-1; 7 nucleotides match TRBD1. This CDR3 comprises 17 residues. Germline CDR1 and CDR2: LGHDT and YNNKEL (reference sequence). V was pared by 4 bases and J by 1 base, with 12 bases of the junction left unmatched. Here the CDR3 reads CASSRQGPRAWNTEAFF. The CDR3 DNA follows: TGTGCCAGCAGCCGACAGGGACCCCGAGCTTGGAACACTGAAGCTTTCTTT.

This clone was counted once. V gene TRBV3-1 (or the pseudogene TRBV3-2) combines with J gene TRBJ1-4; D unclear. Trimming stripped 7 bases from V and 5 bases from J, with 8 bases between. Germline CDR1 and CDR2: LGHDT and YNNKEL (reference sequence). The CDR3 covers 12 residues. Written as DNA, the CDR3 is TGTGCCAGCAATGTCAGGAATGAAAAACTGTTTTTT. Its protein product is CASNVRNEKLFF.

The CDR3: CASSYQGGYEQYF. The CDR3 DNA reads TGTGCCAGCAGTTACCAGGGAGGCTACGAGCAGTACTTC. The rearrangement links TRBV28 to TRBJ2-7; a possible D gene is TRBD2 (6 bases). V lost 4 bases and J lost 3, with 10 bases in between. The germline V gene encodes CDR1 MDHEN and CDR2 SYDVKM. The CDR3 totals 13 residues.

The J gene is TRBJ2-7, the V gene TRBV7-9, with 8 bases fitting TRBD1. The germline CDR1 and CDR2 sequences are SEHNR and FQNEAQ (reference sequence). The V segment lost 2 bases and the J segment 5 bases; nucleotides outside the gene matches: 8. The CDR3 sequence is 15 residues long. Here the CDR3 reads CASSLSRDRSHEQYF. In DNA form, the CDR3 reads TGTGCCAGCAGCTTATCCCGGGACAGGAGCCACGAGCAGTACTTC.

This sequence joins TRBV29-1 and TRBJ2-7; D possibly corresponds to TRBD1 (6 bases). The germline gives CDR1 SQVTM, CDR2 ANQGSEA. V was clipped by 7 bases and J by 0 bases, with 16 bases between them. The CDR3 is 14 amino acids. CDR3 sequence reads: CSALGAESSYEQYF. The CDR3 nucleotides read TGCAGCGCCCTGGGGGCGGAAAGCTCCTACGAGCAGTACTTC.

A single count supports this clone. The chain combines TRBV2 with TRBJ1-2; D may be TRBD1 (5 bases). CDR3 length: 11 residues. Trimming stripped 4 bases from V and 5 bases from J, with 5 bases between. The germline V gene has CDR1 SNHLY and CDR2 FYNNEI. Written as DNA, the CDR3 is TGTGCCAGCAGTGGACAGTATGGCTACACCTTC. Amino acid sequence: CASSGQYGYTF.

This sequence joins TRBV5-1 and TRBJ1-4; no clear D gene. Trimming stripped 1 base from V and 3 bases from J, with 10 bases between. Germline CDR1 is SGHRS and CDR2 is YFSETQ. The CDR3 extends over 15 amino acids. DNA for the CDR3: TGCGCCAGCAGCTTGATGGCCCCGTCTAATGAAAAACTGTTTTTT. This sequence encodes CASSLMAPSNEKLFF.

The chain combines TRBV9 with TRBJ1-6; 8 bases line up with TRBD1. The CDR3 covers 18 residues. The V gene's germline CDR1 is SGDLS and CDR2 YYNGEE. The V and J ends lost 4 bases and 9 bases, in that order; junction bases with no gene match: 18. The CDR3 spells CASSPTVLGQGASSPLHF. For the CDR3, the DNA is TGTGCCAGCAGCCCGACAGTGCTGGGGCAGGGGGCGAGTTCACCCCTCCACTTT.

The CDR3 is CASSLSGANYGYTF. DNA of the CDR3: TGTGCCAGCAGCTTATCAGGGGCCAACTATGGCTACACCTTC. The V call is TRBV7-2, the J call TRBJ1-2; a weak D match, TRBD1 (6 bases). Germline V lookup: CDR1 SGHTA, CDR2 FQGNSA. V shed 2 bases and J shed 2 bases, with 9 bases lying between them. This CDR3 has 14 amino acids.

This chain uses TRBV6-2 or TRBV6-3 with TRBJ1-4, with D possibly being TRBD1 (5 bases). Trimming stripped 2 bases from V and 8 bases from J, with 12 bases between. This CDR3 has 14 residues. From germline, CDR1 is MNHEY and CDR2 SVGEGT. CDR3 nucleotides: TGTGCCAGCAGTTACAGGGCAGGGTCCGAAAAACTGTTTTTT. The encoded protein is CASSYRAGSEKLFF.

This clone has a single count. The chain couples TRBV20-1 to TRBJ1-2; unclear D gene. The germline V gene encodes CDR1 DFQATT and CDR2 SNEGSKA (reference sequence). CDR3 length equals 10 residues. V shed 7 bases and J shed 3 bases, with 6 bases lying between them. The CDR3 DNA is TGCAGTGACAGAGACTATGGCTACACCTTC. Translated, it gives CSDRDYGYTF.

The rearrangement joins TRBV27 to TRBJ2-7; 7 bases line up with TRBD2. J lost 3 bases, V lost 3 bases, and 8 bases had no gene match. Germline V lookup: CDR1 MNHEY, CDR2 SMNVEV (reference sequence). This CDR3 comprises 15 residues. The CDR3 region is CASSFSRASGYEQYF. The DNA of the CDR3 is TGTGCCAGCAGTTTCTCGAGGGCTAGCGGCTACGAGCAGTACTTC.

The chain joins TRBV18 to TRBJ2-7, with TRBD2 as a possible D gene (6 bases). V was cut by 8 bases and J by 4 bases, with 12 bases left in between. The CDR3 has 12 residues. CDR1 is KGHSH, CDR2 LQKENI, per germline. The CDR3 DNA sequence: TGTGCCAGCACGACCGGGGGTTACGAGCAGTACTTC. This sequence encodes CASTTGGYEQYF.

V and J are TRBV6-5 and TRBJ1-2; maybe TRBD1 (6 bases). The CDR3 has 12 amino acids. V was trimmed by 0 bases and J by 10 bases, leaving 9 bases between them. Germline assignment: CDR1 MNHEY and CDR2 SVGAGI. In nucleotides, the CDR3 is TGTGCCAGCAGTTACTCGGCAGGGGACTACACCTTC. Translated: CASSYSAGDYTF.